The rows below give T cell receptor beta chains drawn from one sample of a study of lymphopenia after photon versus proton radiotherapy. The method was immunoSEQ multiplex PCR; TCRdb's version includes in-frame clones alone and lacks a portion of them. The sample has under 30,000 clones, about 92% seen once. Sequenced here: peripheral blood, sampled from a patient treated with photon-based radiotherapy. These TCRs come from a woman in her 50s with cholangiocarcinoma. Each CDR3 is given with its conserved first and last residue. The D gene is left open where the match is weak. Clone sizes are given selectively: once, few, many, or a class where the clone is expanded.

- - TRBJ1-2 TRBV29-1 CSVERGEGAYGYTF TGCAGCGTTGAGCGGGGGGAGGGTGCCTATGGCTACACCTTC
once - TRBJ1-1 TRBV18 CASSQGEGSEAFF TGTGCCAGCTCACAGGGAGAGGGGTCTGAAGCTTTCTTT
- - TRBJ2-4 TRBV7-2 CASSSVPLLRENIQYF TGTGCCAGCAGCTCAGTACCCTTACTTAGGGAGAACATTCAGTACTTC